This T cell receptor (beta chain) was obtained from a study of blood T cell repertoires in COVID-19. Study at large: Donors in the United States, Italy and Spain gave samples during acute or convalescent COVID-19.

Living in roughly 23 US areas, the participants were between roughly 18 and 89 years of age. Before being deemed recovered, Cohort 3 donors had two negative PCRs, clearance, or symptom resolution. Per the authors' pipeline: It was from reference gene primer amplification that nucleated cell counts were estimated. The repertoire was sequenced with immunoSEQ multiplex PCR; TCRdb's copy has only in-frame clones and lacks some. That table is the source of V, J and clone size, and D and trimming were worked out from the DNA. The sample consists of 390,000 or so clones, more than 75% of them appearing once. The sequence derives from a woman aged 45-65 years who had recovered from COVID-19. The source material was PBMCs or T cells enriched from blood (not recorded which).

DNA for the CDR3: TGTGCCAGCAGCTTATCTGTCGGGGGGCTGGAGACCCAGTACTTC. Encoded protein: CASSLSVGGLETQYF. This chain joins TRBV11-3 and TRBJ2-5; the D gene is possibly TRBD2 (7 bases). The CDR3 spans 15 residues. Germline loops: CDR1 SGHNT, CDR2 YENEEA. The V end lost 2 bases, the J end lost 5 bases, and 15 bases lay between the germline ends.